This entry features one TCR beta chain sequence. The data belong to a study of response to subunit inactivated influenza vaccine. In TCRdb, the RT-PCR reads were re-called with MiXCR into one record per CDR3 protein. The top ten clones hold around 10% of a sample with about 570,000 distinct CDR3 sequences, 11% of them seen once. This sample also belongs to another study, concerning T cells expressing NK-cell markers. From that paper: As the method of synthesis, 5'RACE template switching with UMIs yielded TCR beta cDNA. The eight sequenced donors comprised seven who were HCMV-seropositive and one who was seronegative.

This specimen consisted of PBMCs from blood, obtained on the day of vaccination. The sequence was obtained from a man aged 50 to 59 who received an inactivated influenza vaccine.

As DNA, the CDR3 is TGTGCCAGCAGTGATGCAACTAAAGGAACCCAGCATTTT. It is translated as CASSDATKGTQHF. The chain uses TRBV6-1 and TRBJ1-5; D is unresolved. V dropped 3 bases and J dropped 11 bases, with 14 bases sitting between them. The V gene's germline CDR1 is MNHNS and CDR2 SASEGT. The CDR3 has 13 residues.